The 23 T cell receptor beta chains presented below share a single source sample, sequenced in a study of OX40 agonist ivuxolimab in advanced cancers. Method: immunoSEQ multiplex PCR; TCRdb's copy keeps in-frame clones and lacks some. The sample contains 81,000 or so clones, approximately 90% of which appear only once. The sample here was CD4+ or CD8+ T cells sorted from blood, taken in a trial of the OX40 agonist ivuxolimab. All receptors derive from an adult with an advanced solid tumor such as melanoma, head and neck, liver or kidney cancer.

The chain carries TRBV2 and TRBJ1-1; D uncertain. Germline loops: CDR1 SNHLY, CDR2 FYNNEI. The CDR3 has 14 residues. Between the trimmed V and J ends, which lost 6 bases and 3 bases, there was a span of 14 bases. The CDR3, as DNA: TGTGCCAGCAGCCGTCCTCGGGTCTACACTGAAGCTTTCTTT. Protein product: CASSRPRVYTEAFF.

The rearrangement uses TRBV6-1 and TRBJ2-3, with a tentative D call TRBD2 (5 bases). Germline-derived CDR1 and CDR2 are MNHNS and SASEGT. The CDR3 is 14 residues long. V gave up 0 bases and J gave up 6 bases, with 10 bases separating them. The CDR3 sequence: CASSEASGEDTQYF. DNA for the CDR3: TGTGCCAGCAGTGAAGCCTCCGGGGAGGATACGCAGTATTTT.

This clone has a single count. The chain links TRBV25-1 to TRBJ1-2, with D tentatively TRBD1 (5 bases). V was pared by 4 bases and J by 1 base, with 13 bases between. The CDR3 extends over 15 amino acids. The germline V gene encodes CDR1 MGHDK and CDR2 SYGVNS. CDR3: CASSGRDSLNYGYTF. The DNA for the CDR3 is TGTGCCAGCAGTGGCAGGGACTCCCTTAACTATGGCTACACCTTC.

The CDR3 DNA is TGTGCCACCAGCAGAGTCCCCCGGGGAGGGGAGGGGACCCAGTACTTC. Translating it yields CATSRVPRGGEGTQYF. The gene calls are TRBV15 and TRBJ2-5, with TRBD2 matching 7 bases. The CDR3 totals 16 residues. The ends lost 1 base at V and 7 bases at J; junction bases unmatched: 12. Per germline, CDR1 LNHNV and CDR2 YYDKDF (reference sequence).

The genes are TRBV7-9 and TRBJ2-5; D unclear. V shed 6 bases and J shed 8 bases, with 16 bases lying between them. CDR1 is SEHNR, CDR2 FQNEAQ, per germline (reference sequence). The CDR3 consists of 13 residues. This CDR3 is CASSSGPRQTQYF. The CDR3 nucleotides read TGTGCCAGCAGTTCCGGGCCTCGGCAAACCCAGTACTTC.

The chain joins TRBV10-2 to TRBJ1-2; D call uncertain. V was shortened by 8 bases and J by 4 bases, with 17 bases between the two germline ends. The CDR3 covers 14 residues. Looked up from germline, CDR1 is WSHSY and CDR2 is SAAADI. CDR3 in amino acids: CASGINDPSYGYTF. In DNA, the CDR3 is TGCGCCAGCGGAATTAATGACCCTAGCTATGGCTACACCTTC.

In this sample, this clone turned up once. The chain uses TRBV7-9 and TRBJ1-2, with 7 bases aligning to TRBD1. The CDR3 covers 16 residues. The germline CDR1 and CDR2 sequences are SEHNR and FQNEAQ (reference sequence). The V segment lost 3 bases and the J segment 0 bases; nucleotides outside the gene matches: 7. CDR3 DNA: TGTGCCAGCAGCTTGGATTGGACAGGCCCTAACTATGGCTACACCTTC. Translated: CASSLDWTGPNYGYTF.

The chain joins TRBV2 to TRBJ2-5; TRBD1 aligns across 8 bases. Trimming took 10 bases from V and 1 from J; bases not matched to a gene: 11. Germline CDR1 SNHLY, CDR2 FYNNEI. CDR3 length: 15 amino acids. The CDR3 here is CAIRQGPMSQETQYF. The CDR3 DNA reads TGTGCCATTCGACAGGGGCCGATGTCCCAAGAGACCCAGTACTTC.

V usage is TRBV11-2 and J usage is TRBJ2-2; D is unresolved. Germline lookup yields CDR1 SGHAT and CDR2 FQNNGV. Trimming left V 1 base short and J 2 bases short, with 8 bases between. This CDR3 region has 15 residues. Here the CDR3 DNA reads TGTGCCAGCAGCTTAGGATGGCCAAACACCGGGGAGCTGTTTTTT. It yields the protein CASSLGWPNTGELFF.

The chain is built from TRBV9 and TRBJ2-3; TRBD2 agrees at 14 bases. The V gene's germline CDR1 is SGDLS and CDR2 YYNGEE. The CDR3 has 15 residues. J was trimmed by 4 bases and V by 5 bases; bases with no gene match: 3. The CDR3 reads CASSRTSGGPDTQYF. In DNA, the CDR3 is TGTGCCAGCAGTAGGACTAGCGGGGGGCCAGATACGCAGTATTTT.

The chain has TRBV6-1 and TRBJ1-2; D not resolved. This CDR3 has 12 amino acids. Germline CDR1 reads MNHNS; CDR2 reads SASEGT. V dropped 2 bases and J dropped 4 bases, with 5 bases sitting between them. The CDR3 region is CASSEQLYGYTF. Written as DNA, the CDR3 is TGTGCCAGCAGTGAACAGCTCTATGGCTACACCTTC.

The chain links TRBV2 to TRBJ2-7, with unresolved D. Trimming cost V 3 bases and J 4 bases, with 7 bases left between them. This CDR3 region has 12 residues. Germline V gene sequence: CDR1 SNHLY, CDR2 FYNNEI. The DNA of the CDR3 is TGTGCCAGCAGTGATATTGGGTACGAGCAGTACTTC. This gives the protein CASSDIGYEQYF. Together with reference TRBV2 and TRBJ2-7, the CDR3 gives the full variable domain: EPEVTQTPSHQVTQMGQEVILRCVPISNHLYFYWYRQILGQKVEFLVSFYNNEISEKSEIFDDQFSVERPDGSNFTLKIRSTKLEDSAMYFCASSDIGYEQYFGPGTRLTVT.

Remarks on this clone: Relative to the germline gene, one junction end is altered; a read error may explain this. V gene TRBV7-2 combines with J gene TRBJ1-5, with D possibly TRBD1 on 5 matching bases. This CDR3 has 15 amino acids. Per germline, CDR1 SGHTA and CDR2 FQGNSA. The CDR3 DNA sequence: TGTGCCAGCAGCCTAGCATGGGACCTTGATCAGCCCCAGCATTTT. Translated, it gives CASSLAWDLDQPQHF.

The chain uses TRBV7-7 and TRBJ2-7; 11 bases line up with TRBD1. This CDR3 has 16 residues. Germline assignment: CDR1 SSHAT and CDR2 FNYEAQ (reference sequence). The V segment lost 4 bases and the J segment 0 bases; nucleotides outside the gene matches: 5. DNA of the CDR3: TGTGCCAGCAGCTATGGGGGGACAGGGGGCTCCTACGAGCAGTACTTC. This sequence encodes CASSYGGTGGSYEQYF.

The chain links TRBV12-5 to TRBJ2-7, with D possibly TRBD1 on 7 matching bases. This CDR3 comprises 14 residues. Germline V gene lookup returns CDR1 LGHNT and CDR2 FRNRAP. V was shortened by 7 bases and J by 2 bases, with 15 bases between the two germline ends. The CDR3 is CASARGTVPYEQYF. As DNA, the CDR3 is TGTGCTAGTGCCCGCGGGACAGTCCCCTACGAGCAGTACTTC.

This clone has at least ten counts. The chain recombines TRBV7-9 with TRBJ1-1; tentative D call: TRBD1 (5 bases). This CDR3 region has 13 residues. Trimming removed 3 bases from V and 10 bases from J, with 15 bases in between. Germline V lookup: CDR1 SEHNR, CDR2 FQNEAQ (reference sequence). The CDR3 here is CASSFVAAGGAFF. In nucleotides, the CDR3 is TGTGCCAGCAGCTTTGTTGCGGCGGGGGGAGCTTTCTTT.

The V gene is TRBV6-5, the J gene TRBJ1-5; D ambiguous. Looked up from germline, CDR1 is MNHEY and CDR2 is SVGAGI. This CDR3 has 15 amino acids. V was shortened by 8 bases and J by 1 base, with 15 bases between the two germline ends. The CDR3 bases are TGTGCCAGCGCCGAGGGCGGTTTAAGCAATCAGCCCCAGCATTTT. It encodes CASAEGGLSNQPQHF.

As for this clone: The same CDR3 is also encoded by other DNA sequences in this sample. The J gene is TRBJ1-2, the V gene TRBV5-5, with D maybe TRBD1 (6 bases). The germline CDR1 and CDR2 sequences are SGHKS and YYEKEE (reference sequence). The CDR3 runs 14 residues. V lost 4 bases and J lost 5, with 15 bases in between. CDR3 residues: CASSPQGLDYGYTF. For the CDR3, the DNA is TGTGCCAGCAGCCCTCAGGGGCTGGATTATGGCTACACCTTC.

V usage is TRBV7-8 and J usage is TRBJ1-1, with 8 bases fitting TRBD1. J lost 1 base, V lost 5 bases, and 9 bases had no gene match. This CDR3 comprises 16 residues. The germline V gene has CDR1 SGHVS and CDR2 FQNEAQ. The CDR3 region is CASSPYRTGRNTEAFF. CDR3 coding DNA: TGTGCCAGCAGCCCCTATCGGACAGGGAGGAACACTGAAGCTTTCTTT.

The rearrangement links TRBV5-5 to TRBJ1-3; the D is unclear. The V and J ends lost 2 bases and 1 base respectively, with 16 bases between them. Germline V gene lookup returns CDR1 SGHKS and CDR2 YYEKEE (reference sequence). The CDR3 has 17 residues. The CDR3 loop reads CASSLFSRRESGNTIYF. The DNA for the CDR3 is TGTGCCAGCAGCTTATTTTCCAGGCGGGAATCTGGAAACACCATATATTTT.

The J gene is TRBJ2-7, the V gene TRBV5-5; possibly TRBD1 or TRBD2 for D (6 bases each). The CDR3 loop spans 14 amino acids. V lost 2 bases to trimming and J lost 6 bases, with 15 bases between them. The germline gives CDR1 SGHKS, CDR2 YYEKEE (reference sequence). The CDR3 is CASSFQGTLGEQYF. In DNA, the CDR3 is TGTGCCAGCAGCTTTCAGGGGACTTTGGGCGAGCAGTACTTC.

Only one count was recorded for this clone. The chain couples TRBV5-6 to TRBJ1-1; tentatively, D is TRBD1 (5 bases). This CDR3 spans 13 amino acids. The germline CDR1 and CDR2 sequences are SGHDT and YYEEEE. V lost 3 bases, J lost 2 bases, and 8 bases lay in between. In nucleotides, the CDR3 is TGTGCCAGCAGCTGGGGGGTCAACACTGAAGCTTTCTTT. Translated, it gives CASSWGVNTEAFF.

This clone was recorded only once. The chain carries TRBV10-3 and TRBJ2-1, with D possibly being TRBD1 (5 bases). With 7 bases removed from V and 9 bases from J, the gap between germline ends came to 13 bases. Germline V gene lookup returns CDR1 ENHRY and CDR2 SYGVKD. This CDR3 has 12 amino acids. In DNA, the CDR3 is TGTGCCATCACCAGGGATTCAGGTGAGCAGTTCTTC. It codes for CAITRDSGEQFF.